These 5 T cell receptor beta chains were all obtained from the same sample, sequenced in a study of T cells in Graves' hyperthyroidism and ophthalmopathy. The source material, RNA transcripts, was used to amplify TCR beta CDR3 regions. Primed by the HTBI set, a first-round RT-PCR was run on the TCR CDR3. TCRdb fed the multiplex PCR reads into MiXCR, producing one record per CDR3 protein. The data show fewer than 500,000 distinct CDR3 sequences, with roughly 15% seen just once and around 20% held by the top ten. The sequenced sample consisted of blood. These receptor sequences come from a woman younger than 45 with Graves' ophthalmopathy.

This clonotype was seen many times. V usage is TRBV6-1 and J usage is TRBJ1-2; 8 positions agree with TRBD1. V shed 5 bases, J shed 4 bases, and the junction held 6 bases outside the gene matches. The germline CDR1 and CDR2 sequences are MNHNS and SASEGT. The CDR3 is made up of 14 amino acids. In nucleotides, the CDR3 is TGTGCCAGCAGTCATGGGACAGGTTTCTATGGCTACACCTTC. As protein: CASSHGTGFYGYTF.

The chain joins TRBV12-3 or TRBV12-4 to TRBJ2-1, with 9 bases identical to TRBD2. J lost 3 bases, V lost 4 bases, and 1 base had no gene match. This CDR3 comprises 14 residues. This CDR3 is CASSSAGGYNEQFF. CDR3 DNA sequence: TGTGCCAGCAGTTCAGCGGGGGGCTACAATGAGCAGTTCTTC.

This clonotype was detected many times. V gene TRBV28 combines with J gene TRBJ1-2; unclear D gene. Germline V gives CDR1 MDHEN, CDR2 SYDVKM. This CDR3 is 12 amino acids long. V lost 8 bases and J lost 1, with 8 bases in between. Here the CDR3 DNA reads TGTGCCAGCCATGATTTTAACTATGGCTACACCTTC. Translation gives CASHDFNYGYTF.

This clonotype was counted ten times or more. This chain connects TRBV2 to TRBJ2-7; possible D gene TRBD1, 5 bases. Germline V gene lookup returns CDR1 SNHLY and CDR2 FYNNEI. V lost 3 bases and J lost 0, with 12 bases in between. The CDR3 extends over 15 amino acids. The chain's CDR3 is CASSEEQVSSYEQYF. The CDR3 DNA sequence: TGTGCCAGCAGTGAGGAACAGGTGAGCTCCTACGAGCAGTACTTC. The full variable domain, in which reference TRBV2 and TRBJ2-7 provide the parts outside the CDR3, is EPEVTQTPSHQVTQMGQEVILRCVPISNHLYFYWYRQILGQKVEFLVSFYNNEISEKSEIFDDQFSVERPDGSNFTLKIRSTKLEDSAMYFCASSEEQVSSYEQYFGPGTRLTVT.

Ten or more counts support this clonotype. The chain recombines TRBV2 with TRBJ2-1; TRBD2 might be the D (6 bases). CDR1 is SNHLY and CDR2 is FYNNEI in the germline V gene. The CDR3 consists of 14 residues. V lost 3 bases and J lost 6, with 12 bases in between. The CDR3 sequence: CASSEAGYSNEQFF. DNA for the CDR3: TGTGCCAGCAGTGAGGCGGGGTACAGCAATGAGCAGTTCTTC.